A selection of T cell receptor beta chains follows, all from one sample in a study of CD8+ T cells in alopecia areata. Clones were sequenced by immunoSEQ multiplex PCR, and TCRdb holds only the in-frame ones, with some missing. The table shows 190,000 or so clones, with 60% to 70% occurring only once. The input for sequencing was CD4+ T cells sorted from blood, taken at week 4, from a patient treated with tofacitinib. The receptors here all came from a human donor with alopecia areata. CDR3s include the opening cysteine and the closing phenylalanine or tryptophan. The D gene is left open where the match is weak. Not all rows give a size; the values are once, few, many and, for expanded clones, a class.

V	D	size	J	CDR3	DNA
TRBV30	.	.	TRBJ2-2	CAWGTSGELFF	TGTGCCTGGGGTACGTCCGGGGAGCTGTTTTTT
TRBV5-6	.	.	TRBJ1-2	CASSYFGVVGYGYTF	TGTGCCAGCAGCTATTTCGGGGTCGTCGGCTATGGCTACACCTTC
TRBV14	.	.	TRBJ2-7	CASSQKNTGEQYF	TGTGCCAGCAGCCAAAAGAACACGGGCGAGCAGTACTTC
TRBV30	.	.	TRBJ1-2	CAWTAGDGYTF	TGTGCCTGGACCGCAGGGGACGGCTACACCTTC
TRBV19	.	few	TRBJ2-4	CASSFRQIGEVAKNIQYF	TGTGCCAGTAGTTTCCGTCAGATAGGGGAGGTAGCCAAAAACATTCAGTACTTC
TRBV7-2	.	.	TRBJ1-2	CASSYSQLNYGYTF	TGTGCCAGCAGCTACTCACAGCTTAACTATGGCTACACCTTC
TRBV4-3	.	.	TRBJ2-1	CASSHSGRARNEQFF	TGCGCCAGCAGCCATTCGGGCAGGGCGAGGAATGAGCAGTTCTTC
TRBV2	.	.	TRBJ1-2	CASRNQLWDYTF	TGTGCCAGCAGGAACCAGCTATGGGACTACACCTTC
TRBV7-2	.	.	TRBJ2-5	CASSLAGRQETQYF	TGTGCCAGCAGCTTAGCGGGTCGCCAAGAGACCCAGTACTTC
TRBV15	.	.	TRBJ2-5	CATSSDREVTQYF	TGTGCCACCAGCAGTGACAGGGAGGTGACCCAGTACTTC
TRBV5-1	.	.	TRBJ2-3	CASSTESTDTQYF	TGCGCCAGCAGCACGGAAAGCACAGATACGCAGTATTTT
TRBV19	.	.	TRBJ1-5	CASSTGASQHF	TGTGCCAGTAGTACGGGGGCATCCCAGCATTTT
TRBV29-1	.	.	TRBJ1-2	CSVGEGRGYTF	TGCAGCGTTGGTGAGGGGCGCGGCTACACCTTC
TRBV29-1	TRBD1	.	TRBJ2-5	CSVEEGTGETQYF	TGCAGCGTTGAAGAGGGGACAGGGGAGACCCAGTACTTC
TRBV28	TRBD1	.	TRBJ1-6	CASSPGGLNSPLHF	TGTGCCAGCAGCCCAGGGGGACTTAATTCACCCCTCCACTTT
TRBV5-1	.	.	TRBJ2-5	CASRTAGMSETQYF	TGCGCCAGCAGAACGGCGGGGATGTCCGAGACCCAGTACTTC
TRBV6-5	.	.	TRBJ2-7	CASSYRSGEQYF	TGTGCCAGCAGTTATCGTTCGGGTGAGCAGTACTTC
TRBV30	.	.	TRBJ1-5	CAWSGGFSNQPQHF	TGTGCCTGGAGCGGGGGATTCAGCAATCAGCCCCAGCATTTT
TRBV29-1	TRBD1	.	TRBJ2-3	CSVEVGTGSVTQYF	TGCAGCGTTGAGGTGGGGACAGGGTCCGTGACGCAGTATTTT
TRBV29-1	TRBD1	few	TRBJ1-1	CSVDLTGLGTEAFF	TGCAGCGTTGATTTGACAGGGTTAGGCACTGAAGCTTTCTTT
TRBV29-1	TRBD1	.	TRBJ2-5	CSVLLSGTGQETQYF	TGCAGCGTGCTACTTTCCGGGACAGGTCAAGAGACCCAGTACTTC
TRBV5-4	.	.	TRBJ2-1	CASSSGGAEYNEQFF	TGTGCCAGCAGCTCAGGGGGGGCGGAATACAATGAGCAGTTCTTC
TRBV7-3	TRBD1	.	TRBJ2-5	CASSSRGPGETQYF	TGTGCCAGCAGCTCAAGGGGGCCTGGAGAGACCCAGTACTTC
TRBV11-2	.	.	TRBJ2-2	CASSPRGGELFF	TGTGCCAGCAGCCCCCGGGGGGGGGAGCTGTTTTTT
TRBV30	.	once	TRBJ2-7	CAWKGEGRSEQYF	TGTGCCTGGAAAGGCGAGGGCCGCAGCGAGCAGTACTTC
TRBV15	.	.	TRBJ2-2	CATSRAPGQLNTGELFF	TGTGCCACCAGCAGGGCGCCTGGACAGCTGAACACCGGGGAGCTGTTTTTT
TRBV28	.	.	TRBJ2-7	CASGGYEQYF	TGTGCCAGCGGGGGCTACGAGCAGTACTTC
TRBV30	.	.	TRBJ2-5	CAWNQEETQYF	TGTGCCTGGAATCAGGAAGAGACCCAGTACTTC
TRBV18	.	.	TRBJ2-7	CASSPTGHYEQYF	TGTGCCAGCTCACCGACAGGACACTACGAGCAGTACTTC
TRBV7-9	.	few	TRBJ2-5	CASTVYQETQYF	TGTGCCAGCACCGTTTACCAAGAGACCCAGTACTTC
TRBV30	.	.	TRBJ2-5	CAWSPVGETQYF	TGTGCCTGGAGTCCTGTGGGAGAGACCCAGTACTTC
TRBV5-1	TRBD2	.	TRBJ2-3	CASSLGLAGSTDTQYF	TGCGCCAGCAGCTTGGGACTAGCGGGGAGCACAGATACGCAGTATTTT
TRBV7-2	TRBD1	.	TRBJ1-1	CASSPWTGEAFF	TGTGCCAGCAGCCCCTGGACAGGGGAGGCTTTCTTT
TRBV29-1	TRBD1	.	TRBJ1-4	CSVRTVQGAEKLFF	TGCAGCGTCAGAACGGTGCAGGGGGCCGAAAAACTGTTTTTT
TRBV27	TRBD1	few	TRBJ2-7	CASSLRTRGDRGHEQYF	TGTGCCAGCAGTCTTCGGACTAGGGGGGACAGGGGACACGAGCAGTACTTC
TRBV28	TRBD1	.	TRBJ2-1	CATAGDREFEQFF	TGTGCCACCGCCGGGGACAGGGAGTTTGAGCAGTTCTTC
TRBV2	.	.	TRBJ1-2	CASSEKGGYGYTF	TGTGCCAGCAGTGAAAAGGGGGGATATGGCTACACCTTC
TRBV20-1	.	few	TRBJ2-7	CSGTDSYEQYF	TGCAGTGGGACGGATTCCTACGAGCAGTACTTC
TRBV28	.	.	TRBJ1-6	CASSPLDFGGSYNSPLHF	TGTGCCAGCAGTCCCCTCGACTTTGGGGGCTCCTATAATTCACCCCTCCACTTT
TRBV28	TRBD1	.	TRBJ1-5	CASSSPGQGNQPQHF	TGTGCCAGCAGTTCTCCAGGACAGGGCAATCAGCCCCAGCATTTT
TRBV11-2	.	.	TRBJ2-5	CASSLGGLETQYF	TGTGCCAGCAGCCTGGGGGGCTTGGAGACCCAGTACTTC
TRBV18	.	.	TRBJ1-2	CASSPLDRGVGYTF	TGTGCCAGCTCACCCTTGGACAGAGGGGTTGGCTACACCTTC
TRBV14	.	few	TRBJ1-1	CASSQVGGLTEAFF	TGTGCCAGCAGCCAAGTGGGGGGACTTACTGAAGCTTTCTTT
TRBV29-1	.	.	TRBJ1-1	CSVEESSNTEAFF	TGCAGCGTTGAAGAGTCTTCGAACACTGAAGCTTTCTTT
TRBV14	TRBD1	.	TRBJ1-2	CASSQVGQVSGYTF	TGTGCCAGCAGCCAAGTGGGACAGGTCTCTGGCTACACCTTC
TRBV5-6	.	.	TRBJ2-5	CASSKQGPETQYF	TGTGCCAGCAGCAAACAGGGCCCAGAGACCCAGTACTTC